The 17 T cell receptor beta chains below were found in one sample sequenced in a study of shared clonotypes between healthy human individuals. The data were produced by immunoSEQ multiplex PCR, yet TCRdb's version contains in-frame clones alone and is incomplete. This sample yields a few hundred thousand clones, of which approximately 65% are seen a single time; roughly 11% belongs to the top ten. Sequencing used memory CD4+ T cells sorted from blood. Indicated subset: CD45RA-negative fraction. The receptor set was obtained from a man aged 30-40 years in good health.

This chain links TRBV9 with TRBJ1-3, with D unclear. The germline V gene has CDR1 SGDLS and CDR2 YYNGEE. The CDR3 sequence is 15 residues long. Trimming left V 0 bases short and J 0 bases short, with 7 bases between. CDR3 sequence (DNA): TGTGCCAGCAGCGTAGCCCCGAACTCTGGAAACACCATATATTTT. Translating it yields CASSVAPNSGNTIYF. The full variable domain, rest sourced from reference TRBV9 and TRBJ1-3, is DSGVTQTPKHLITATGQRVTLRCSPRSGDLSVYWYQQSLDQGLQFLIQYYNGEERAKGNILERFSAQQFPDLHSELNLSSLELGDSALYFCASSVAPNSGNTIYFGEGSWLTVV.

In its sample, this clone was seen a few times. The chain recombines TRBV5-4 with TRBJ2-7; TRBD1 aligns across 9 bases. CDR1 is SGHNT, CDR2 YYREEE, per germline (reference sequence). CDR3 size: 14 residues. With 5 bases clipped from V and 3 bases from J, the junction kept 6 bases outside the gene matches. This CDR3 is CASSDWTGDYEQYF. The CDR3 region has the DNA TGTGCCAGCAGTGATTGGACAGGGGACTACGAGCAGTACTTC.

The rearrangement uses TRBV6-1 and TRBJ2-7, with D perhaps TRBD1 or TRBD2 (6 bases each). The germline gives CDR1 MNHNS, CDR2 SASEGT. The CDR3 contains 13 residues. V lost 7 bases and J 6 bases, leaving 16 bases between the germline ends. CDR3 in DNA: TGTGCCAGCAAGGGGGGACCCCAGATCGAGCAGTACTTC. This translates into CASKGGPQIEQYF.

This clone came up a few times. V usage is TRBV7-8 and J usage is TRBJ2-5; TRBD2 is a possible D gene (6 bases). The CDR3 runs 15 residues. V was pared by 2 bases and J by 4 bases, with 14 bases between. Germline V CDR1 and CDR2: SGHVS, FQNEAQ. As DNA, the CDR3 is TGTGCCAGCAGCTTATGGCGGGAAGGGAGAGAGACCCAGTACTTC. Protein: CASSLWREGRETQYF.

The CDR3 coding sequence is TGTGCCAGCAGCCAAGGGATACTAACGGGAGTCGGGGAGACCCAGTACTTC. It codes for CASSQGILTGVGETQYF. This chain uses TRBV4-2 with TRBJ2-5; perhaps TRBD2 as D (6 bases). The CDR3 contains 17 residues. V shed 1 base and J shed 5 bases, with 20 bases lying between them. CDR1 and CDR2 from the germline V gene are LGHNA and YNFKEQ.

The chain couples TRBV5-4 to TRBJ1-3; D gene uncertain. The CDR3 spans 19 residues. The germline V and J ends were trimmed by 2 bases and 0 bases, with 21 bases remaining between them. Germline CDR1 is SGHNT and CDR2 is YYREEE (reference sequence). The CDR3 coding sequence is TGTGCCAGCAGCTTATCGGATTGGTTCGGTTTCGACTCTGGAAACACCATATATTTT. It is translated as CASSLSDWFGFDSGNTIYF.

This clone was observed a handful of times. Other DNA sequences of this sample code for an identical CDR3. V usage is TRBV6-5 and J usage is TRBJ2-7, with 7 nucleotides matching TRBD1. Germline CDR1 is MNHEY and CDR2 is SVGAGI. V shed 2 bases and J 3 bases; nucleotides not matched to a gene: 4. The CDR3 spans 14 residues. As DNA, the CDR3 is TGTGCCAGCAGTTACGGGGGACAGAGCTACGAGCAGTACTTC. This gives the protein CASSYGGQSYEQYF.

This clone was observed a few times. J is TRBJ2-1 and V is TRBV9; 10 nucleotides align to TRBD1. Germline V gives CDR1 SGDLS, CDR2 YYNGEE. The CDR3 runs to 15 residues. After removal of 2 bases from V and 5 bases from J, the junction contained 4 bases not matched to a gene. CDR3 sequence reads: CASSVDRGPNNEQFF. CDR3 bases: TGTGCCAGCAGCGTTGACAGGGGGCCGAACAATGAGCAGTTCTTC.

The chain has TRBV4-1 and TRBJ2-7; 12 bases line up with TRBD2. V shed 0 bases and J 5 bases; nucleotides not matched to a gene: 11. The CDR3 sequence is 18 residues long. Germline CDR1 is MGHRA and CDR2 is YSYEKL. The CDR3 DNA is TGCGCCAGCAGCCAAGATCCAATTACGACTAGCGGGAGCCACGAGCAGTACTTC. As protein: CASSQDPITTSGSHEQYF.

This clone has a handful of counts. This chain links TRBV7-9 with TRBJ2-7; TRBD2 is a possible D gene (5 bases). Trimming shortened V by 8 bases and J by 0 bases, and 8 bases separated the two germline ends. The CDR3 runs to 12 residues. Germline CDR1 and CDR2: SEHNR and FQNEAQ (reference sequence). The CDR3 reads CASARASYEQYF. The CDR3, as DNA: TGTGCCAGCGCGCGGGCCTCCTACGAGCAGTACTTC.

The J gene is TRBJ1-4, the V gene TRBV27; weak D call: TRBD1 (6 bases). CDR3 size: 16 residues. V lost 6 bases, J lost 8 bases, and 22 bases lay in between. Looked up from germline, CDR1 is MNHEY and CDR2 is SMNVEV (reference sequence). The CDR3 region is CASSPNPQGVGEKLFF. The CDR3 DNA reads TGTGCCAGCAGCCCGAACCCACAGGGAGTGGGGGAAAAACTGTTTTTT.

This clone was recorded a few times. The chain carries TRBV5-5 and TRBJ1-2, with a possible D match to TRBD1 (6 bases). V lost 0 bases and J lost 7, with 10 bases in between. Germline CDR1 is SGHKS and CDR2 is YYEKEE (reference sequence). CDR3 length: 13 residues. The CDR3 here is CASSLGRGVGYTF. CDR3 nucleotides: TGTGCCAGCAGCTTGGGTAGGGGGGTTGGCTACACCTTC.

This rearrangement joins TRBV11-2 to TRBJ2-1; D unclear. The V and J ends lost 5 bases and 0 bases respectively, with 5 bases between them. The CDR3 length is 13 residues. The germline CDR1 and CDR2 sequences are SGHAT and FQNNGV. In nucleotides, the CDR3 is TGTGCCAGCAGCCTAAGCTCCTACAATGAGCAGTTCTTC. Translated: CASSLSSYNEQFF.

V and J are TRBV27 and TRBJ2-7; 11 nucleotides match TRBD2. Germline V gene data show CDR1 as MNHEY and CDR2 as SMNVEV (reference sequence). The CDR3 consists of 16 residues. V gave up 5 bases and J gave up 5 bases; unmatched junction bases: 11. The CDR3 protein is CASSTRILAGAHEQYF. The CDR3 DNA follows: TGTGCCAGCAGTACTAGGATACTAGCGGGAGCCCACGAGCAGTACTTC.

In its sample, this clone was seen a few times. The chain joins TRBV4-2 to TRBJ1-5, with D perhaps matching TRBD1 (5 bases). This CDR3 spans 14 amino acids. In germline, CDR1 is LGHNA, CDR2 YNFKEQ. Trimming stripped 1 base from V and 7 bases from J, with 11 bases between. The CDR3 nucleotides are TGTGCCAGCAGCCAAGGCAGGGACGGGCAGCCCCAGCATTTT. Translating gives CASSQGRDGQPQHF.

The chain links TRBV7-2 to TRBJ1-5, with D possibly matching TRBD1 (6 bases). Per germline, CDR1 SGHTA and CDR2 FQGNSA. Trimming took 1 base from V and 5 from J, leaving 15 bases between them. The length of the CDR3 is 16 residues. CDR3 DNA sequence: TGTGCCAGCAGCTTAGGGTTTCGGGGGCCTCATCAGCCCCAGCATTTT. As protein: CASSLGFRGPHQPQHF.

The chain uses TRBV27 and TRBJ2-3; maybe TRBD2 (7 bases). Deletions cut 2 bases from V and 2 bases from J, with 17 bases between. Germline CDR1 and CDR2: MNHEY and SMNVEV (reference sequence). There are 17 residues in the CDR3. The CDR3 sequence: CASSLKFRGGLTDTQYF. In nucleotides, the CDR3 is TGTGCCAGCAGTTTAAAATTCCGCGGGGGCCTCACAGATACGCAGTATTTT.